This is a list of T cell receptor beta chains from one sample in a study of shared clonotypes between healthy human individuals. Here immunoSEQ multiplex PCR was the method, and the copy in TCRdb shows in-frame clones only, minus some. Of over 2,000,000 clones listed, just under 95% are singletons. Specimen: naive CD8+ T cells from PBMCs. The receptor source for this set is a young man in good health. Some clones in this sample may be carry-over from other donors' samples. Both conserved end residues are part of each CDR3. Fields, in order: D gene, V gene, J gene, clone size, CDR3 protein, CDR3 DNA. A D gene is named only where the DNA matches it firmly. Where a row states a size, it is once, few, many or the class of an expanded clone; other rows omit it.

d_call: NA
v_call: TRBV7-9
j_call: TRBJ2-1
clone_size: NA
cdr3_aa: CASSLSGGNEQFF
cdr3_nt: TGTGCCAGCAGCTTATCTGGGGGCAATGAGCAGTTCTTC

d_call: NA
v_call: TRBV15
j_call: TRBJ2-7
clone_size: NA
cdr3_aa: CATSSTLTVPVF
cdr3_nt: TGTGCCACCAGCTCCACTTTGACAGTTCCCGTCTTC

d_call: NA
v_call: TRBV7-3
j_call: TRBJ2-5
clone_size: NA
cdr3_aa: CASSREREETQYF
cdr3_nt: TGTGCCAGCAGCCGAGAGCGGGAAGAGACCCAGTACTTC

d_call: NA
v_call: TRBV29-1
j_call: TRBJ1-1
clone_size: NA
cdr3_aa: CSVYQGNTEAFF
cdr3_nt: TGCAGCGTTTACCAAGGGAACACTGAAGCTTTCTTT

d_call: TRBD2
v_call: TRBV7-9
j_call: TRBJ2-2
clone_size: NA
cdr3_aa: CASSLPTGTITNTGELFF
cdr3_nt: TGTGCCAGCAGCTTACCCACCGGGACTATCACGAACACCGGGGAGCTGTTTTTT

d_call: NA
v_call: TRBV9
j_call: TRBJ2-7
clone_size: NA
cdr3_aa: CASSVGTGGLYEQYF
cdr3_nt: TGTGCCAGCAGCGTAGGGACTGGCGGATTATACGAGCAGTACTTC

d_call: NA
v_call: TRBV13
j_call: TRBJ1-1
clone_size: NA
cdr3_aa: CASSAGSFEAFF
cdr3_nt: TGTGCCAGCAGCGCAGGGAGTTTTGAAGCTTTCTTT

d_call: NA
v_call: TRBV11-2
j_call: TRBJ2-5
clone_size: NA
cdr3_aa: CASSRTVQETQYF
cdr3_nt: TGTGCCAGCAGCAGGACAGTCCAAGAGACCCAGTACTTC

d_call: NA
v_call: TRBV27
j_call: TRBJ1-1
clone_size: NA
cdr3_aa: CASSLWANTEAFF
cdr3_nt: TGTGCCAGCAGTTTATGGGCTAACACTGAAGCTTTCTTT

d_call: TRBD2
v_call: TRBV7-6
j_call: TRBJ2-7
clone_size: NA
cdr3_aa: CASSLDLAGAEQYF
cdr3_nt: TGTGCCAGCAGCTTGGACCTAGCGGGAGCCGAGCAGTACTTC

d_call: NA
v_call: TRBV27
j_call: TRBJ2-7
clone_size: NA
cdr3_aa: CASRTRGGGYEQYF
cdr3_nt: TGTGCCAGCAGGACCAGAGGGGGTGGTTACGAGCAGTACTTC

d_call: TRBD2
v_call: TRBV2
j_call: TRBJ2-1
clone_size: NA
cdr3_aa: CASPLAGGSDEQFF
cdr3_nt: TGTGCCAGCCCACTAGCGGGAGGATCGGATGAGCAGTTCTTC

d_call: NA
v_call: TRBV5-1
j_call: TRBJ2-2
clone_size: NA
cdr3_aa: CASSLVQGNTGELFF
cdr3_nt: TGCGCCAGCAGCTTGGTCCAGGGGAACACCGGGGAGCTGTTTTTT

d_call: NA
v_call: TRBV27
j_call: TRBJ2-3
clone_size: NA
cdr3_aa: CASSLLDPRGPDTQYF
cdr3_nt: TGTGCCAGCAGTTTACTGGACCCTCGTGGCCCAGATACGCAGTATTTT

d_call: NA
v_call: TRBV4-1
j_call: TRBJ1-1
clone_size: NA
cdr3_aa: CASSQVEGNTEAFF
cdr3_nt: TGCGCCAGCAGCCAAGTGGAAGGGAACACTGAAGCTTTCTTT

d_call: NA
v_call: TRBV5-1
j_call: TRBJ2-5
clone_size: once
cdr3_aa: CASSSSAGSQETQYF
cdr3_nt: TGCGCCAGCAGCTCATCCGCCGGGAGCCAAGAGACCCAGTACTTC

d_call: NA
v_call: TRBV7-2
j_call: TRBJ1-1
clone_size: NA
cdr3_aa: CASSLTTRVVRYTEAFF
cdr3_nt: TGTGCCAGCAGCTTAACCACAAGGGTGGTGAGGTACACTGAAGCTTTCTTT

d_call: NA
v_call: TRBV28
j_call: TRBJ2-7
clone_size: NA
cdr3_aa: CASSPLDSPGQYF
cdr3_nt: TGTGCCAGCAGTCCCCTGGACAGTCCCGGGCAGTACTTC

d_call: NA
v_call: TRBV6-5
j_call: TRBJ2-2
clone_size: once
cdr3_aa: CASSYSGRQVPGELFF
cdr3_nt: TGTGCCAGCAGTTACTCTGGACGACAGGTCCCCGGGGAGCTGTTTTTT

d_call: NA
v_call: TRBV27
j_call: TRBJ2-2
clone_size: NA
cdr3_aa: CASSFAQNTGELFF
cdr3_nt: TGTGCCAGCAGTTTTGCGCAGAACACCGGGGAGCTGTTTTTT

d_call: TRBD2
v_call: TRBV9
j_call: TRBJ2-1
clone_size: NA
cdr3_aa: CASSPRTSGGLEQFF
cdr3_nt: TGTGCCAGCAGCCCGCGGACTAGCGGGGGACTGGAGCAGTTCTTC